Presented here are 4 T cell receptor beta chains from one specimen sequenced in a study of regulatory T cells in long-lasting Graves disease. Regarding time point: newly diagnosed GD, antithyroid drugs for less than 3 months. From PBMCs, RNA was extracted and then used to make the TCR library. For TCR beta, libraries came from iRepertoire HTBI primers and Arm-PCR of CDR3 regions. MiXCR, run by TCRdb on the multiplex PCR reads, gives a single entry per CDR3 protein. The profile shows about 310,000 distinct CDR3 sequences, approximately 20% of them singletons. The sample was peripheral blood mononuclear cells (PBMCs), taken at new diagnosis, from a patient treated with antithyroid drugs. The receptors stem from a female donor with Graves disease.

This clonotype was recorded many times. This rearrangement joins TRBV7-9 to TRBJ1-4; D remains unclear. The V end lost 5 bases, the J end lost 8 bases, and 21 bases lay between the germline ends. The length of the CDR3 is 16 residues. Per germline, CDR1 SEHNR and CDR2 FQNEAQ (reference sequence). The CDR3 here is CASSPASGRIREKLFF. The CDR3 nucleotides read TGTGCCAGCAGCCCCGCAAGCGGGAGGATCCGGGAAAAACTGTTTTTT.

This clonotype occurred many times. V usage is TRBV9 and J usage is TRBJ2-1, with 8 bases identical to TRBD2. The V gene end was trimmed by 2 bases and the J gene end by 8 bases; junction bases not matched to a gene: 3. CDR3 size: 13 residues. Germline CDR1 is SGDLS and CDR2 is YYNGEE. The CDR3 DNA reads as TGTGCCAGCAGCGTTAGCGGGATCGATGAGCAGTTCTTC. This sequence encodes CASSVSGIDEQFF.

This clonotype was seen many times. This chain joins TRBV12-3 or TRBV12-4 and TRBJ1-5; no clear D gene. V lost 1 base to trimming and J lost 0 bases, with 7 bases between them. The CDR3 covers 15 residues. CDR3 DNA: TGTGCCAGCAGTTTAGGCAGCTATAGCAATCAGCCCCAGCATTTT. Residues: CASSLGSYSNQPQHF.

As regards this clonotype: This likely stems from a read error, as it lies one base from a far larger clone. For the CDR3, the DNA is TGTGCCAGCAGTCTTCCGGACCAAGAGACCCAGTACTTC. Protein product: CASSLPDQETQYF. This sequence joins TRBV6-1 and TRBJ2-7; D gene ambiguous. The J call may be faulty, since TRBJ2-5 better matches the DNA end. The CDR3 runs to 13 residues. Germline lookup yields CDR1 MNHNS and CDR2 SASEGT.